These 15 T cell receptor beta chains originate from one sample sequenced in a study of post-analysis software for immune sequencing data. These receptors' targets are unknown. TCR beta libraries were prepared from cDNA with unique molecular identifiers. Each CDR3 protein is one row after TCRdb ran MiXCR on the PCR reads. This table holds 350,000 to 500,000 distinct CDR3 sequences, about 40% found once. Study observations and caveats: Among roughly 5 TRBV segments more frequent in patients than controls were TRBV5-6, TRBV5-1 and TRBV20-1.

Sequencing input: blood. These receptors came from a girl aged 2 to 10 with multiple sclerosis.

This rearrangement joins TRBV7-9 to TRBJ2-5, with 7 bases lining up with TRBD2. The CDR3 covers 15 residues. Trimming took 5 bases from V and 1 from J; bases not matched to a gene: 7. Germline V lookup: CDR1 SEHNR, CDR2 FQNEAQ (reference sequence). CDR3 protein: CASSAASGPQETQYF. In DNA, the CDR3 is TGTGCCAGCAGCGCCGCTAGCGGACCCCAAGAGACCCAGTACTTC.

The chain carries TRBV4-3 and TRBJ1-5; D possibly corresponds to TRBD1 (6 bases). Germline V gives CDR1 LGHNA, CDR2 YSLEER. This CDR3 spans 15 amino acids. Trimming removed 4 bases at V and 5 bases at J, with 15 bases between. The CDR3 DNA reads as TGCGCCAGCAGCCCAGGCGTACAGGGAGATCAGCCCCAGCATTTT. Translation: CASSPGVQGDQPQHF.

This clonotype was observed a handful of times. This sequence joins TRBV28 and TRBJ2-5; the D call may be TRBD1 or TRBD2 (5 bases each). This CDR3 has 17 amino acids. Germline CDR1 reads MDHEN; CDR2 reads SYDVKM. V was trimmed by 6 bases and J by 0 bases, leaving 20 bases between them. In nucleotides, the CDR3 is TGTGCCAGCAGCATTCCCGTGGGGACGCAGTACCAAGAGACCCAGTACTTC. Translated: CASSIPVGTQYQETQYF.

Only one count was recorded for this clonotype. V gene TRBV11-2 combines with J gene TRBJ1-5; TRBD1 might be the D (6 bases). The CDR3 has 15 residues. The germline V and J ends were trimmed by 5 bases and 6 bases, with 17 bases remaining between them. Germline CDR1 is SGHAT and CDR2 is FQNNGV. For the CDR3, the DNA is TGTGCCAGCAGCCTATGGACAGCGGGGGGTCAGCCCCAGCATTTT. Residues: CASSLWTAGGQPQHF.

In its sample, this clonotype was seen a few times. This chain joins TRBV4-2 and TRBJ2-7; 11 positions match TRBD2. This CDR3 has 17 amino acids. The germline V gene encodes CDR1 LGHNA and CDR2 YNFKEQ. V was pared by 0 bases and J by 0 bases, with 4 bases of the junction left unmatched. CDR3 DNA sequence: TGTGCCAGCAGCCAAGAGCCCCTAGCGGGAGGCTCCTACGAGCAGTACTTC. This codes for CASSQEPLAGGSYEQYF.

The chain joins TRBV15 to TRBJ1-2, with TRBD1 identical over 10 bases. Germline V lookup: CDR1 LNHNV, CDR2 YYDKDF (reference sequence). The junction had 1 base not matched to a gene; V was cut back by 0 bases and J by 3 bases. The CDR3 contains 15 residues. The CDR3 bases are TGTGCCACCAGCAGAGAGACAGGGGGCTACTATGGCTACACCTTC. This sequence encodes CATSRETGGYYGYTF.

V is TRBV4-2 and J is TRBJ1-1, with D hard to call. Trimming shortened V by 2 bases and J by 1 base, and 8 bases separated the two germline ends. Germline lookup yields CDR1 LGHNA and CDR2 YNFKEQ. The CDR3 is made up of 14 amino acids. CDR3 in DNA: TGTGCCAGCAGCCAAAAGTGGCCGAACACTGAAGCTTTCTTT. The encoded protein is CASSQKWPNTEAFF.

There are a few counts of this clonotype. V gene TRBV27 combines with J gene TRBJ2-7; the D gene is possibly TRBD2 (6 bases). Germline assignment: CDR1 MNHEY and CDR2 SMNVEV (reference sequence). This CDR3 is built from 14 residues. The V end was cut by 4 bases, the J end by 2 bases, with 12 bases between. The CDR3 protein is CASSWRETAYEQYF. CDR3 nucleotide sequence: TGTGCCAGCAGTTGGAGGGAAACGGCCTACGAGCAGTACTTC.

The CDR3 DNA reads as TGTGCCAGCAGCACAAACATAGCGACCGAGCAGTACTTC. This translates into CASSTNIATEQYF. The genes are TRBV7-8 and TRBJ2-7; weak D call: TRBD2 (5 bases). Germline V gene sequence: CDR1 SGHVS, CDR2 FQNEAQ. This CDR3 is 13 amino acids long. Trimming cost V 5 bases and J 6 bases, with 14 bases left between them.

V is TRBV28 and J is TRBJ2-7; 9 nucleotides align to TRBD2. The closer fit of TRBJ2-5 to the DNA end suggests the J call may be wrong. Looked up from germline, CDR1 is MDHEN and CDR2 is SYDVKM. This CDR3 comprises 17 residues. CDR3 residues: CASSSFNWLAGRETQYF. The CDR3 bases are TGTGCCAGCAGCTCTTTCAACTGGCTAGCGGGACGAGAGACCCAGTACTTC.

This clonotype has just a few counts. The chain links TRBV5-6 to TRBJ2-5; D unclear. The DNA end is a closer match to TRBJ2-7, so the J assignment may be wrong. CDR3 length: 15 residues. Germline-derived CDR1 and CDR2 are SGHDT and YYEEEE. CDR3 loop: CASSPTIWENYEQYF. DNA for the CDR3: TGTGCCAGCAGCCCCACGATCTGGGAAAACTACGAGCAGTACTTC.

The CDR3, as DNA: TGTGCCAGCAGTTTGAGCCAGGGCCGCGAGCAGTACTTC. Translated, it gives CASSLSQGREQYF. This rearrangement joins TRBV12-3 or TRBV12-4 to TRBJ2-7, with D tentatively TRBD1 (5 bases). Trimming removed 3 bases from V and 6 bases from J, with 12 bases in between. This CDR3 region has 13 residues.

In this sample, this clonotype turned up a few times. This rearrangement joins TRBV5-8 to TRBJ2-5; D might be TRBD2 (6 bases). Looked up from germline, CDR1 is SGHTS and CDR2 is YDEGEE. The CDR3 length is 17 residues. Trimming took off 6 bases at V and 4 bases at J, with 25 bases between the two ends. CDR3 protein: CASTPAKGTSRRETQYF. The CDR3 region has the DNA TGTGCCAGCACCCCCGCGAAGGGAACTAGCCGAAGAGAGACCCAGTACTTC. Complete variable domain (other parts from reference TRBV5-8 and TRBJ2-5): EAGVTQSPTHLIKTRGQQATLRCSPISGHTSVYWYQQALGLGLQFLLWYDEGEERNRGNFPPRFSGRQFPNYSSELNVNALELEDSALYLCASTPAKGTSRRETQYFGPGTRLLVL.

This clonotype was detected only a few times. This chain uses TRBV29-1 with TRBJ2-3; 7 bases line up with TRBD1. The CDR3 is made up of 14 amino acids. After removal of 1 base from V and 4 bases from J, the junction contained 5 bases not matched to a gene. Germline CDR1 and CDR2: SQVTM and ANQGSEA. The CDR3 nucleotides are TGCAGCGTTGAAGGACGACAGGGTGCAGATACGCAGTATTTT. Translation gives CSVEGRQGADTQYF.

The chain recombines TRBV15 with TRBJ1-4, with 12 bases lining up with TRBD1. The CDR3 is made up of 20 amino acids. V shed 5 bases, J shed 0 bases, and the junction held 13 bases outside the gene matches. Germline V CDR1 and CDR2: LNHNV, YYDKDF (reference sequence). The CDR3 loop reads CATSGAGTGGFKATNEKLFF. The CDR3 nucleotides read TGTGCCACCAGCGGAGCCGGGACAGGGGGCTTTAAGGCAACTAATGAAAAACTGTTTTTT. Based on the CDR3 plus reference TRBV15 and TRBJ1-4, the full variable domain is DAMVIQNPRYQVTQFGKPVTLSCSQTLNHNVMYWYQQKSSQAPKLLFHYYDKDFNNEADTPDNFQSRRPNTSFCFLDIRSPGLGDTAMYLCATSGAGTGGFKATNEKLFFGSGTQLSVL.